Presented here are 2 T cell receptor beta chains from one specimen sequenced in a study of T cell repertoires in ileal Crohn's disease. Some clones are missing from TCRdb's copy, which holds only in-frame ones; the method was immunoSEQ multiplex PCR. The table lists about 3,700 clones, roughly 70% of them singletons, with 20% to 25% in the top ten. Time point defined: neoterminal ileum biopsy at postoperative endoscopy, about 6 months after surgery. Sequencing used ileal tissue. All receptors come from an adult with Crohn's disease.

This chain joins TRBV2 and TRBJ1-1; D unclear. This CDR3 region has 13 residues. Trimming removed 4 bases from V and 4 bases from J, with 10 bases in between. Germline V gene sequence: CDR1 SNHLY, CDR2 FYNNEI. CDR3 in amino acids: CASSADSGTEAFF. CDR3 coding DNA: TGTGCCAGCAGTGCGGACTCCGGCACTGAAGCTTTCTTT. The full variable domain, rest sourced from reference TRBV2 and TRBJ1-1, is EPEVTQTPSHQVTQMGQEVILRCVPISNHLYFYWYRQILGQKVEFLVSFYNNEISEKSEIFDDQFSVERPDGSNFTLKIRSTKLEDSAMYFCASSADSGTEAFFGQGTRLTVV.

This clone was seen a single time. The V gene is TRBV12-5, the J gene TRBJ1-1; D remains ambiguous. V was clipped by 2 bases and J by 1 base, with 11 bases between them. This CDR3 has 15 amino acids. The germline CDR1 and CDR2 sequences are LGHNT and FRNRAP. The CDR3: CASGLSGVGNTEAFF. The DNA for the CDR3 is TGTGCTAGTGGTTTGAGCGGGGTGGGGAACACTGAAGCTTTCTTT.